Below, 26 T cell receptor beta chains from the same sample are listed, as sequenced in a study of regulatory T cells in long-lasting Graves disease. CDR3-region Arm-PCR and iRepertoire HTBI primers produced the TCR beta libraries. TCRdb ran MiXCR on the multiplex PCR reads and lists one entry per CDR3 protein. The sample shows some 600,000 distinct CDR3 sequences, 15% to 20% of them seen only once. The time point was: newly diagnosed GD, antithyroid drugs for less than 3 months. The TCR library used RNA extracted from PBMCs. This same sample was also taken into another study, of T cells in Graves' hyperthyroidism and ophthalmopathy.

Sequenced material: peripheral blood mononuclear cells (PBMCs), taken at new diagnosis, from a patient treated with antithyroid drugs. The receptors derive from a man aged 18 to 30 with Graves disease.

Ten or more counts support this clonotype. This sequence joins TRBV14 and TRBJ2-3, with 9 bases that match TRBD2. The CDR3 extends over 17 amino acids. With 0 bases clipped from V and 3 bases from J, the junction kept 7 bases outside the gene matches. The germline V gene has CDR1 SGHDN and CDR2 FVKESK. The CDR3 sequence: CASSQDLPGLATDTQYF. The CDR3 DNA sequence: TGTGCCAGCAGCCAAGATCTTCCTGGACTAGCGACAGATACGCAGTATTTT.

V and J are TRBV19 and TRBJ2-3; 13 bases map to TRBD2. Germline lookup yields CDR1 LNHDA and CDR2 SQIVND (reference sequence). The CDR3 loop spans 16 amino acids. V was pared by 6 bases and J by 6 bases, with 9 bases of the junction left unmatched. The CDR3 nucleotides read TGTGCCAGTAGAGCACTAGCGGGGGGGGTGTCGGATACGCAGTATTTT. Protein: CASRALAGGVSDTQYF.

The chain recombines TRBV20-1 with TRBJ2-2, with 10 bases that match TRBD2. V lost 6 bases to trimming and J lost 6 bases; unmatched junction nucleotides: 7. The germline CDR1 and CDR2 sequences are DFQATT and SNEGSKA (reference sequence). The CDR3 runs to 14 residues. Written as DNA, the CDR3 is TGCAGTGCGTTTCCTAGCGGGAGCCCCGGGGAGCTGTTTTTT. Translation gives CSAFPSGSPGELFF.

Many counts were recorded for this clonotype. The chain combines TRBV11-2 with TRBJ2-7, with D maybe TRBD1 (5 bases). V was pared by 0 bases and J by 4 bases, with 13 bases between. Germline V gene data show CDR1 as SGHAT and CDR2 as FQNNGV. The length of the CDR3 is 15 residues. In DNA, the CDR3 is TGTGCCAGCAGCTTAGATCTTAACAGGAATTACGAGCAGTACTTC. The encoded protein is CASSLDLNRNYEQYF.

This clonotype was seen many times. This chain joins TRBV12-5 and TRBJ2-7; TRBD2 matches 7 bases. J gave up 7 bases and V 4 bases, and 1 base lay outside the gene matches. This CDR3 is 11 amino acids long. Looked up from germline, CDR1 is LGHNT and CDR2 is FRNRAP. The CDR3: CASGWEGEQYF. The CDR3 DNA sequence: TGTGCTAGTGGTTGGGAGGGGGAGCAGTACTTC.

This clonotype was counted at least ten times. The rearrangement links TRBV27 to TRBJ2-7; D is possibly TRBD1 (5 bases). The CDR3 covers 16 residues. Between the trimmed V and J ends, which lost 0 bases and 6 bases, there was a span of 18 bases. Germline lookup yields CDR1 MNHEY and CDR2 SMNVEV (reference sequence). CDR3 sequence reads: CASSLSPAGFLGEQYF. CDR3 DNA: TGTGCCAGCAGTTTATCGCCCGCAGGGTTTCTCGGCGAGCAGTACTTC.

This clonotype was detected ten times or more. This chain links TRBV2 with TRBJ1-2; weak D call: TRBD1 (6 bases). The V gene lost 3 bases and the J gene lost 7 bases, with 21 bases spanning the gap. Germline CDR1 is SNHLY and CDR2 is FYNNEI. The CDR3 runs to 16 residues. The CDR3: CASSDVGWDKRSGYTF. In nucleotides, the CDR3 is TGTGCCAGCAGTGACGTGGGGTGGGACAAGAGGTCTGGCTACACCTTC.

V usage is TRBV20-1 and J usage is TRBJ2-3; the D gene could be TRBD1 or TRBD2 (5 bases each). CDR1 and CDR2 (germline): DFQATT, SNEGSKA (reference sequence). V lost 6 bases to trimming and J lost 4 bases, with 11 bases between them. The CDR3 loop spans 12 amino acids. CDR3 nucleotides: TGCAGTGCAGGGGACGGCCCAGATACGCAGTATTTT. The encoded protein is CSAGDGPDTQYF.

The sample holds a few counts of this clonotype. J is TRBJ1-6 and V is TRBV12-3 or TRBV12-4; D uncertain. CDR3 length: 15 residues. V lost 6 bases and J 5 bases, leaving 14 bases between the germline ends. This chain's CDR3 is CASRKRAEDNSPLHF. The CDR3 nucleotides are TGTGCCAGCAGGAAGAGGGCAGAGGATAATTCACCCCTCCACTTT.

This clonotype was counted at least ten times. This rearrangement joins TRBV29-1 to TRBJ2-1, with D unresolved. CDR1 is SQVTM, CDR2 ANQGSEA, per germline. Trimming shortened V by 2 bases and J by 2 bases, and 7 bases separated the two germline ends. The CDR3 contains 13 residues. The CDR3 region has the DNA TGCAGCGTTGAACAGAGTCCCTACAATGAGCAGTTCTTC. Translation gives CSVEQSPYNEQFF.

The rearrangement links TRBV15 to TRBJ1-2; D is ambiguous. V lost 0 bases to trimming and J lost 2 bases, with 10 bases between them. There are 15 residues in the CDR3. The germline CDR1 and CDR2 sequences are LNHNV and YYDKDF (reference sequence). CDR3 nucleotides: TGTGCCACCAGCAGAGATCTGGGAGACAACTATGGCTACACCTTC. It yields the protein CATSRDLGDNYGYTF.

Notes on this clonotype: A much larger clone lies a single base off, so this may be a read error. The V and J genes are TRBV12-3 or TRBV12-4 and TRBJ2-7; D gene ambiguous. This CDR3 comprises 12 residues. The germline V and J ends were trimmed by 5 bases and 7 bases, with 12 bases remaining between them. The CDR3 spells CASSGLRDEQYF. The CDR3 DNA reads as TGTGCCAGCAGTGGCCTTCGCGATGAGCAGTACTTC.

This clonotype was seen ten or more times. J is TRBJ1-5 and V is TRBV2, with D unresolved. CDR1 is SNHLY and CDR2 is FYNNEI in the germline V gene. V was pared by 6 bases and J by 0 bases, with 9 bases between. The CDR3 is made up of 14 amino acids. CDR3 loop: CASRSGNSNQPQHF. CDR3 nucleotides: TGTGCCAGCAGGTCAGGAAATAGCAATCAGCCCCAGCATTTT.

This clonotype was found many times. This chain links TRBV2 with TRBJ1-1; D not resolved. CDR1 is SNHLY and CDR2 is FYNNEI in the germline V gene. The CDR3 sequence is 14 residues long. Between the trimmed V and J ends, which lost 4 bases and 5 bases, there was a span of 14 bases. The CDR3, as DNA: TGTGCCAGCAGTGCTGTTTGGGGAGGGACTGAAGCTTTCTTT. Protein sequence: CASSAVWGGTEAFF.

This chain's CDR3 is CASNRATGTSGSYEQYF. In DNA form, the CDR3 reads TGTGCCAGCAATCGAGCTACCGGGACTAGCGGATCCTACGAGCAGTACTTC. V usage is TRBV6-1 and J usage is TRBJ2-7, with 11 bases that match TRBD2. Germline trimming cut 7 bases from V and 1 base from J; bases unmatched to any gene: 12. The germline V gene encodes CDR1 MNHNS and CDR2 SASEGT. The CDR3 sequence is 17 residues long.

This clonotype was observed many times. V and J are TRBV28 and TRBJ2-1; 8 nucleotides agree with TRBD2. CDR3 length equals 13 residues. Germline lookup yields CDR1 MDHEN and CDR2 SYDVKM. Trimming took 6 bases from V and 9 from J; bases not matched to a gene: 7. In nucleotides, the CDR3 is TGTGCCAGCAGGCTAGCGGGTAGCAGTGAGCAGTTCTTC. Protein: CASRLAGSSEQFF.

The sample holds a few counts of this clonotype. The rearrangement joins TRBV28 to TRBJ2-3; D is possibly TRBD2 (7 bases). Trimming removed 11 bases from V and 4 bases from J, with 19 bases in between. The germline V gene has CDR1 MDHEN and CDR2 SYDVKM. CDR3 length: 14 residues. CDR3 DNA sequence: TGTGCCGTGGTTGAGGGGGAGGGCCCAGATACGCAGTATTTT. It encodes CAVVEGEGPDTQYF.

The table lists this clonotype with a few counts. The chain has TRBV5-1 and TRBJ2-2; D is possibly TRBD2 (6 bases). The CDR3 totals 15 residues. V was clipped by 4 bases and J by 4 bases, with 14 bases between them. The V gene's germline CDR1 is SGHRS and CDR2 YFSETQ. CDR3: CASSGDSHGTGELFF. CDR3 nucleotide sequence: TGCGCCAGCAGCGGGGACTCCCACGGCACCGGGGAGCTGTTTTTT. Using reference TRBV5-1 and TRBJ2-2 for the parts outside the CDR3, the full variable domain is KAGVTQTPRYLIKTRGQQVTLSCSPISGHRSVSWYQQTPGQGLQFLFEYFSETQRNKGNFPGRFSGRQFSNSRSEMNVSTLELGDSALYLCASSGDSHGTGELFFGEGSRLTVL.

This clonotype was seen ten or more times. The chain carries TRBV20-1 and TRBJ2-7, with TRBD2 matching over 9 bases. CDR3 length: 14 residues. From germline, CDR1 is DFQATT and CDR2 SNEGSKA (reference sequence). Unmatched junction bases numbered 8, after V lost 6 bases and J lost 2 bases. The CDR3 region is CSATLAGLPYEQYF. The CDR3, as DNA: TGCAGTGCAACCCTAGCGGGGCTCCCCTACGAGCAGTACTTC.

There are many counts of this clonotype. The chain couples TRBV28 to TRBJ1-1, with a tentative D call TRBD1 (6 bases). Germline V lookup: CDR1 MDHEN, CDR2 SYDVKM. Trimming took 5 bases from V and 0 from J, leaving 16 bases between them. The CDR3 length is 16 residues. CDR3 residues: CASSVFKDSLNTEAFF. Here the CDR3 DNA reads TGTGCCAGCAGTGTCTTCAAGGACAGCCTGAACACTGAAGCTTTCTTT.

The chain combines TRBV12-3 or TRBV12-4 with TRBJ2-7, with D tentatively TRBD1 or TRBD2 (5 bases each). The CDR3 totals 14 residues. The V end lost 6 bases, the J end lost 4 bases, and 16 bases lay between the germline ends. The CDR3 is CASSPRGWTYEQYF. The CDR3, as DNA: TGTGCCAGCAGCCCCCGGGGCTGGACGTACGAGCAGTACTTC.

This clonotype was seen at least ten times. The V call is TRBV7-2, the J call TRBJ1-5; 7 bases fit TRBD1. Germline CDR1 SGHTA, CDR2 FQGNSA. Trimming took 4 bases from V and 6 from J; bases not matched to a gene: 6. This CDR3 comprises 14 residues. CDR3 nucleotides: TGTGCCAGCAGCTCCGGGACAGCGGCTCAGCCCCAGCATTTT. It specifies CASSSGTAAQPQHF.

There are many counts of this clonotype. This sequence joins TRBV3-1 and TRBJ2-2; 11 bases are a match to TRBD2. The germline V gene encodes CDR1 LGHDT and CDR2 YNNKEL (reference sequence). J was trimmed by 1 base and V by 4 bases; bases with no gene match: 11. This CDR3 comprises 19 residues. The CDR3 is CASSPPFGSGRVNTGELFF. The CDR3 nucleotides read TGTGCCAGCAGCCCGCCTTTCGGTAGCGGGAGGGTGAACACCGGGGAGCTGTTTTTT.

Many counts were recorded for this clonotype. The chain carries TRBV6-1 and TRBJ1-1; no clear D gene. The germline CDR1 and CDR2 sequences are MNHNS and SASEGT. The CDR3 runs 14 residues. V was shortened by 7 bases and J by 0 bases, with 12 bases between the two germline ends. The CDR3 nucleotides read TGTGCCAGCAACCCGAGAAGGATGAACACTGAAGCTTTCTTT. Its protein is CASNPRRMNTEAFF.

This clonotype was seen at least ten times. V gene TRBV30 combines with J gene TRBJ2-7; D possibly corresponds to TRBD1 (6 bases). The CDR3 is 13 amino acids. The germline V and J ends were trimmed by 6 bases and 1 base, with 13 bases remaining between them. Germline V gene data show CDR1 as GTSNPN and CDR2 as SVGIG (reference sequence). CDR3 in DNA: TGTGCCTGCCTCAGGGGCTTGTCCTACGAGCAGTACTTC. It translates to CACLRGLSYEQYF.

Notes on this clonotype: A clone one base away is much larger, so this may be a read error. This sequence joins TRBV20-1 and TRBJ2-3; 7 bases are a match to TRBD2. Looked up from germline, CDR1 is DFQATT and CDR2 is SNEGSKA (reference sequence). J was trimmed by 3 bases and V by 4 bases; bases with no gene match: 13. This CDR3 comprises 16 residues. The CDR3 nucleotides read TGCAGTGCTATCGCTGGCGGGAGCTACCAAACAGATACGCAGTATTTT. It translates to CSAIAGGSYQTDTQYF.